This T cell receptor beta chain came from a study of identifying expanded T cells in peripheral blood. Study-level points and caveats: Clone count variance between roughly 2-week samples rose with total template count. Differentially abundant clones: roughly 1.2 between replicates, approximately 15 at around 14 days, 19 to 20 at four.

No infections or other immune events were documented during collection. The method was immunoSEQ multiplex PCR; TCRdb's version includes in-frame clones alone and lacks a portion of them. The table shows roughly 78,000 clones, with roughly 90% occurring only once. On this clone: Its antigen remains unknown.

The clonotype was recovered from a person between 18 and 75 years old in good health. Sequencing was carried out using blood.

CDR3 protein: CASRNSGDYNEQFF. As DNA, the CDR3 is TGTGCCAGCCGAAACAGCGGGGACTACAATGAGCAGTTCTTC. The V and J genes are TRBV7-2 and TRBJ2-1; 7 nucleotides line up with TRBD2. Germline trimming cut 8 bases from V and 3 bases from J; bases unmatched to any gene: 7. The CDR3 loop spans 14 amino acids. Germline values: CDR1 SGHTA, CDR2 FQGNSA.